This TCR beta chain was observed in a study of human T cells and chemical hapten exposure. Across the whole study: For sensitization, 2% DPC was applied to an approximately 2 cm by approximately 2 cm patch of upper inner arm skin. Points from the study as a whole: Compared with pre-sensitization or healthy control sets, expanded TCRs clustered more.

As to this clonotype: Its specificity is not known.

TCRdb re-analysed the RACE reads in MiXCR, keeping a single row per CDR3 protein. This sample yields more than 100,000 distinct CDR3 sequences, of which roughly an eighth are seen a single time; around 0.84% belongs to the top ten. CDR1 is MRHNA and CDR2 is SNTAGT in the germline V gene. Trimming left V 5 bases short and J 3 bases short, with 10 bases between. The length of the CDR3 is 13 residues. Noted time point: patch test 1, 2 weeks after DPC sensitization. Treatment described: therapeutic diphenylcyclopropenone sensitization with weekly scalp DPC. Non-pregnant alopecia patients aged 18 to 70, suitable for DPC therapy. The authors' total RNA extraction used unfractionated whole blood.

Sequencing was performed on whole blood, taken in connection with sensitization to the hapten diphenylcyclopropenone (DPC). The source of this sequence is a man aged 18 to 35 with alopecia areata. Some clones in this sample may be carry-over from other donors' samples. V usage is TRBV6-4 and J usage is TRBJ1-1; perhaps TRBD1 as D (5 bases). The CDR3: CASSRGRYTEAFF. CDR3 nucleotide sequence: TGTGCCAGCAGTAGGGGACGGTACACTGAAGCTTTCTTT.